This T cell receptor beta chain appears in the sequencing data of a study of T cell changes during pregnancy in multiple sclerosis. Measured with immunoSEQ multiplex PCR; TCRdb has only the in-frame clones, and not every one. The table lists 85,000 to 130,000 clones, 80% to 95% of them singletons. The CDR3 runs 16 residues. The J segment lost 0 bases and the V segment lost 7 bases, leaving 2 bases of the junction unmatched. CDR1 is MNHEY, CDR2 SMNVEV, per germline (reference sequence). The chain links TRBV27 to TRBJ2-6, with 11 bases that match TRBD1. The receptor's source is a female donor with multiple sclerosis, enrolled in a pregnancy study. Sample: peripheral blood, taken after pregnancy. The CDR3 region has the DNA TGTGCCAGCAAGGGACAGGGGGTCTCTGGGGCCAACGTCCTGACTTTC. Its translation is CASKGQGVSGANVLTF.